A single sample gave rise to the 8 T cell receptor beta chains below, sequenced in a study of cytomegalovirus exposure and HLA in healthy donors (dated by TCRdb to about 2017). Preparation of the library involved the immunoSEQ multiplex PCR assay. A mixture of 60 forward primers for TCR Vbeta segments and 13 reverse primers for TCR Jbeta segments was used in the multiplex PCR. What TCRdb holds here is the immuneACCESS table cut down to in-frame rearrangements. Part of the clones is not present; checked against another copy, under half of the missing clones reflect an unresolved V gene, and the others are unexplained. Present in this sample are around 150,000 clones, 80% to 90% of which were seen just once. The biggest ten clones account for roughly 8.8% of the sample. The sequencing input was PBMCs. These TCRs come from a man aged 18 to 35 in good health and CMV-seropositive.

The chain carries TRBV6-5 and TRBJ2-1, with D perhaps matching TRBD1 (5 bases). Trimming shortened V by 9 bases and J by 7 bases, and 22 bases separated the two germline ends. Per germline, CDR1 MNHEY and CDR2 SVGAGI. The CDR3 is 15 residues long. The CDR3 DNA follows: TGTGCCAGTTCCCCCCGGGCAGCTAAGGGGAATGAGCAGTTCTTC. Residues: CASSPRAAKGNEQFF.

V gene TRBV7-8 combines with J gene TRBJ1-2, with D tentatively TRBD1 (5 bases). The CDR3 length is 16 residues. Germline-derived CDR1 and CDR2 are SGHVS and FQNEAQ. V was cut by 0 bases and J by 8 bases, with 19 bases left in between. DNA for the CDR3: TGTGCCAGCAGCTTAGCGCGGGGAGGGGATCGTTGGGGCTACACCTTC. Its protein is CASSLARGGDRWGYTF.

This clone was found a few times. In DNA form, the CDR3 reads TGTGCCAGCACCGAAGGAGGGGTACAGGCATCTCATGGCTACACCTTC. Encoded protein: CASTEGGVQASHGYTF. This chain joins TRBV9 and TRBJ1-2, with a weak D call TRBD1 (5 bases). Germline V gene lookup returns CDR1 SGDLS and CDR2 YYNGEE. V was clipped by 6 bases and J by 6 bases, with 24 bases between them. CDR3 length equals 16 residues. Together with reference TRBV9 and TRBJ1-2, the CDR3 gives the full variable domain: DSGVTQTPKHLITATGQRVTLRCSPRSGDLSVYWYQQSLDQGLQFLIQYYNGEERAKGNILERFSAQQFPDLHSELNLSSLELGDSALYFCASTEGGVQASHGYTFGSGTRLTVV.

This sequence joins TRBV11-2 and TRBJ1-2; 7 nucleotides line up with TRBD1. CDR1 is SGHAT and CDR2 is FQNNGV in the germline V gene. The V gene end was trimmed by 4 bases and the J gene end by 1 base; junction bases not matched to a gene: 12. This CDR3 comprises 17 residues. For the CDR3, the DNA is TGTGCCAGCAGCTCACTAGGAATAAACAGGGGTAACTATGGCTACACCTTC. Residues: CASSSLGINRGNYGYTF.

The chain joins TRBV5-1 to TRBJ1-2; D is undetermined. Germline lookup yields CDR1 SGHRS and CDR2 YFSETQ. Deletions cut 4 bases from V and 7 bases from J, with 23 bases between. The length of the CDR3 is 16 residues. The CDR3 DNA reads TGCGCCAGCAGCCACCTGGACGGCAGGAGAAGCGGTGGCTACACCTTC. It codes for CASSHLDGRRSGGYTF.

The genes are TRBV2 and TRBJ1-2, with D possibly being TRBD1 (5 bases). CDR1 SNHLY and CDR2 FYNNEI come from the germline V gene. V was pared by 6 bases and J by 6 bases, with 17 bases between. The CDR3 sequence is 14 residues long. CDR3 nucleotides: TGTGCCAGCAGGGACGACAGCTTCCTTGATGGCTACACCTTC. Amino acid sequence: CASRDDSFLDGYTF.

The rearrangement links TRBV19 to TRBJ2-1; D is unresolved. Germline values: CDR1 LNHDA, CDR2 SQIVND (reference sequence). This CDR3 comprises 14 residues. Trimming pared 2 bases from V and 10 bases from J, leaving 15 bases between. The CDR3 DNA reads TGTGCCAGTAGTATATCATCTAGTTCTGGGGAGCAGTTCTTC. Translation: CASSISSSSGEQFF.

The chain employs TRBV9 and TRBJ1-1; no firm D call. CDR3 length equals 15 residues. Germline loops: CDR1 SGDLS, CDR2 YYNGEE. Between the trimmed V and J ends, which lost 0 bases and 1 base, there was a span of 10 bases. The CDR3, as DNA: TGTGCCAGCAGCGTAGATCTCCTCCCGAACACTGAAGCTTTCTTT. This codes for CASSVDLLPNTEAFF.